This T cell receptor (beta chain) comes out of a study of naive and memory T cell subsets. Overall study findings and caveats: Possibly reflecting memory cells re-expressing CD45RA, a few larger clonotypes occurred in naive repertoires, especially CD8. Naive and memory subsets had different power law exponents for TCR abundance. Over 85% of naive TCR sequences appeared only once, unlike memory subsets.

Two oligonucleotides, mixed equimolar, formed the beta constant-region primer covering TRBC1 and TRBC2. The ligated cDNA underwent four PCR rounds using SP2 and nested alpha and beta constant-region primers. A 12-nucleotide UMI and the SP2 primer were added to the cDNA 3' end by oligonucleotide ligation. TCRdb independently ran MiXCR on the UMI-ligation and nested PCR reads; one entry per CDR3 protein. The repertoire has 150,000 or so distinct CDR3 sequences, under 25% of them found once; the top ten carry around 0.11%. About this clonotype: Antigen specificity is unknown.

Germline V gene sequence: CDR1 DFQATT, CDR2 SNEGSKA (reference sequence). The CDR3 contains 15 residues. V was pared by 0 bases and J by 5 bases, with 16 bases between. The sequence came from a human donor in good health. Sequencing was done on a sample of naive CD4+ T cells from blood. The chain has TRBV20-1 and TRBJ2-5; D might be TRBD2 (6 bases). CDR3 in amino acids: CSARDGASVGETQYF. CDR3 DNA sequence: TGCAGTGCTAGAGATGGGGCTAGCGTCGGGGAGACCCAGTACTTC.